This T cell receptor (beta chain) was sequenced during a study of vaccination and CD4 T cells after COVID-19. Findings and limits, study-wide: SARS-CoV-2-reactive clonotypes showed a nonsignificant median rise from roughly 22 to 38.

Oncomine TCR Beta short-read sequencing was applied to DNA from cultured CD4+ T cells. Investigators obtained genomic DNA by extraction from cultured CD4+ T cells. TCRdb used MiXCR to reprocess the PCR reads, holding one entry per CDR3 protein. The table lists 23,000 or so distinct CDR3 sequences, around 30% of them singletons, with approximately 2.8% in the top ten. As to time point: late sampling 161 to 241 days after vaccination in a few convalescent patients. Treatment defined: roughly 10-day PBMC culture with coronavirus spike peptide pools or control peptides (ViraFEST assay). With V trimmed by 5 bases and J by 4 bases, 8 bases remained unmatched. CDR1 is MNHNS, CDR2 SASEGT, per germline. CDR3 length: 16 amino acids. Details on this clonotype: What it binds is not known.

Sequencing was performed on CD4+ T cells from blood, cultured in vitro, taken about 7 months after SARS-CoV-2 vaccination. The TCR comes from a human donor who had recovered from COVID-19. The chain uses TRBV6-1 and TRBJ2-3, with 11 bases identical to TRBD1. The CDR3 DNA sequence: TGTGCCAGCAGTCCCCTCCCGGGACAGGGGGCAGATACGCAGTATTTT. Translation: CASSPLPGQGADTQYF.